Listed below are T cell receptor beta chains from one sample, sequenced in a study of cytomegalovirus exposure and HLA in healthy donors. Method: immunoSEQ multiplex PCR; TCRdb's copy keeps in-frame clones and lacks some. The sample consists of 150,000 to 200,000 clones, roughly 80% of them appearing once. Specimen: PBMCs. Receptors were obtained from a man aged 18 to 30 in good health and CMV-seropositive. Both conserved end residues are part of each CDR3. A D gene is named only where the DNA matches it firmly. Size values are once, few and many counts, or a class for expanded clones, and some rows have none.

12	NA	TRBJ1-1	TRBD1	TRBV2	CASRGTGLQAFF	TGTGCCAGCAGGGGGACAGGGCTTCAAGCTTTCTTT
12	NA	TRBJ1-1	NA	TRBV29-1	CSSTERVTEAFF	TGCAGCTCAACGGAGAGGGTTACTGAAGCTTTCTTT
16	large	TRBJ1-1	NA	TRBV28	CASRISSRGAYTEAFF	TGTGCCAGCAGAATCTCCTCTCGGGGGGCATACACTGAAGCTTTCTTT
16	NA	TRBJ1-1	NA	TRBV27	CASSGGGGTLNTEAFF	TGTGCCAGCAGTGGGGGCGGGGGAACCCTGAACACTGAAGCTTTCTTT
11	NA	TRBJ2-2	NA	TRBV5-4	CASSYGGELFF	TGTGCCAGCAGCTACGGCGGGGAGCTGTTTTTT
14	few	TRBJ2-7	NA	TRBV11-2	CASSSRDLAWEQYF	TGTGCCAGCAGCTCGCGGGACCTCGCGTGGGAGCAGTACTTC
15	NA	TRBJ2-1	TRBD2	TRBV10-1	CASSVGLAGGSEQFF	TGCGCCAGCAGTGTGGGACTAGCGGGGGGGAGTGAGCAGTTCTTC
12	NA	TRBJ2-1	NA	TRBV7-2	CASSRTNNEQFF	TGTGCCAGCAGCCGGACTAACAATGAGCAGTTCTTC
14	NA	TRBJ2-7	NA	TRBV28	CASNPRGNRYEQYF	TGTGCCAGCAACCCGCGAGGTAATCGGTACGAGCAGTACTTC
17	NA	TRBJ2-1	NA	TRBV7-2	CASSLAASGDFGNEQFF	TGTGCCAGCAGCTTAGCGGCCTCCGGGGATTTTGGCAATGAGCAGTTCTTC
12	once	TRBJ1-1	TRBD1	TRBV5-6	CASSLMDRKAFF	TGTGCCAGCAGCCTTATGGACAGGAAAGCTTTCTTT
15	NA	TRBJ2-2	NA	TRBV5-6	CASSLLPGMTGELFF	TGTGCCAGCAGCTTGTTGCCAGGGATGACCGGGGAGCTGTTTTTT
17	NA	TRBJ2-7	TRBD1	TRBV15	CATSRDYRDRGPYEQYF	TGTGCCACCAGCAGAGATTATCGCGACAGGGGGCCCTACGAGCAGTACTTC
14	NA	TRBJ2-3	NA	TRBV4-1	CASSQGQDTDTQYF	TGCGCCAGCAGCCAAGGTCAGGACACAGATACGCAGTATTTT
16	NA	TRBJ2-5	TRBD1	TRBV2	CASSYSQGVLQETQYF	TGTGCCAGCAGTTACTCACAGGGGGTCCTCCAAGAGACCCAGTACTTC
15	NA	TRBJ2-3	TRBD2	TRBV11-2	CASSGLAGFTDTQYF	TGTGCCAGCAGCGGGCTAGCGGGATTCACAGATACGCAGTATTTT
17	NA	TRBJ2-3	TRBD1	TRBV9	CASSFMDGTASTDTQYF	TGTGCCAGCAGCTTCATGGACGGGACAGCTAGCACAGATACGCAGTATTTT
13	once	TRBJ2-1	NA	TRBV7-8	CASSLTGYSEQFF	TGTGCCAGCAGCTTAACAGGGTATAGTGAGCAGTTCTTC
16	NA	TRBJ2-7	TRBD2	TRBV5-1	CASSTGLAVTRGEQYF	TGCGCCAGCAGCACGGGACTAGCGGTTACACGGGGCGAGCAGTACTTC
14	once	TRBJ1-1	NA	TRBV11-3	CASSFGGSNTEAFF	TGTGCCAGCAGCTTTGGAGGCTCGAACACTGAAGCTTTCTTT
13	NA	TRBJ1-1	NA	TRBV14	CASSLVGGAEAFF	TGTGCCAGCAGCTTGGTGGGAGGGGCTGAAGCTTTCTTT
14	NA	TRBJ2-3	NA	TRBV7-9	CASATEVYTDTQYF	TGTGCCAGCGCTACGGAGGTTTACACAGATACGCAGTATTTT
14	few	TRBJ2-1	TRBD2	TRBV27	CASSMREGLNEQFF	TGTGCCAGCAGTATGAGGGAGGGCCTGAATGAGCAGTTCTTC
14	NA	TRBJ2-3	NA	TRBV19	CASSFSAGSDTQYF	TGTGCCAGTAGTTTCTCGGCAGGGTCTGATACGCAGTATTTT
21	few	TRBJ2-1	TRBD2	TRBV27	CASSHYPPGLVGGGDYNEQFF	TGTGCCAGCAGTCATTATCCTCCGGGACTAGTGGGGGGGGGAGATTACAATGAGCAGTTCTTC
16	NA	TRBJ1-2	TRBD1	TRBV27	CASSNRQGGTNYGYTF	TGTGCCAGCAGTAACCGACAGGGAGGCACTAACTATGGCTACACCTTC
13	few	TRBJ2-1	NA	TRBV11-2	CASSLAIGNEQFF	TGTGCCAGCAGCTTAGCAATCGGCAATGAGCAGTTCTTC
11	NA	TRBJ1-1	NA	TRBV29-1	CSVDRTAEAFF	TGCAGCGTTGACAGGACAGCTGAAGCTTTCTTT
15	NA	TRBJ1-4	NA	TRBV2	CASRAIPATNEKLFF	TGTGCCAGCAGAGCGATACCTGCAACTAATGAAAAACTGTTTTTT
15	NA	TRBJ2-1	TRBD2	TRBV30	CAWSPGLAKFREQFF	TGTGCCTGGTCTCCGGGACTAGCTAAGTTCAGGGAGCAGTTCTTC
14	NA	TRBJ1-1	NA	TRBV11-2	CASSFSPRNTEAFF	TGTGCCAGCAGCTTCTCTCCCCGGAACACTGAAGCTTTCTTT
14	NA	TRBJ2-7	NA	TRBV21-1	CASSKDRDYYEQYF	TGTGCCAGCAGCAAAGACAGGGATTACTACGAGCAGTACTTC
15	NA	TRBJ1-2	NA	TRBV19	CASSIARQSRYGYTF	TGTGCCAGTAGTATAGCCCGACAGAGCCGCTATGGCTACACCTTC
14	NA	TRBJ1-4	TRBD1	TRBV5-1	CASSWTGINEKLFF	TGCGCCAGCAGCTGGACAGGCATTAATGAAAAACTGTTTTTT
12	once	TRBJ1-1	NA	TRBV5-1	CASSPVRGEAFF	TGCGCCAGCAGCCCGGTCAGGGGTGAAGCTTTCTTT
13	few	TRBJ2-3	NA	TRBV7-3	CASSLTRLDTQYF	TGTGCCAGCAGCTTAACGAGGCTTGATACGCAGTATTTT
18	few	TRBJ2-5	TRBD2	TRBV4-2	CASSQERLAGVIQETQYF	TGTGCCAGCAGCCAAGAGAGACTAGCGGGAGTTATCCAAGAGACCCAGTACTTC
13	NA	TRBJ1-2	NA	TRBV14	CASSLTGNYGYTF	TGTGCCAGCAGCCTCACGGGGAACTATGGCTACACCTTC
14	NA	TRBJ2-3	NA	TRBV4-2	CASGPGVDADTQYF	TGTGCCAGCGGTCCGGGAGTGGACGCAGATACGCAGTATTTT
16	NA	TRBJ2-2	NA	TRBV5-1	CASSLGGRLGTGELFF	TGCGCCAGCAGCTTGGGGGGCCGCCTTGGCACCGGGGAGCTGTTTTTT
16	NA	TRBJ2-1	NA	TRBV19	CASSKTSGGSYNEQFF	TGTGCCAGTAGTAAGACTAGTGGGGGGTCATACAATGAGCAGTTCTTC
16	NA	TRBJ2-7	TRBD1	TRBV9	CASSVGGTGSSYEQYF	TGTGCCAGCAGCGTAGGTGGGACAGGGAGCTCCTACGAGCAGTACTTC
17	NA	TRBJ2-2	TRBD2	TRBV7-6	CASSFLPSGGIEGELFF	TGTGCCAGCAGCTTCCTCCCTAGCGGGGGTATCGAAGGGGAGCTGTTTTTT
15	NA	TRBJ2-5	NA	TRBV15	CATSRPYRTEETQYF	TGTGCCACCAGCAGACCGTATCGGACAGAAGAGACCCAGTACTTC
15	NA	TRBJ2-7	TRBD2	TRBV7-2	CASSISGTSGYEQYF	TGTGCCAGCAGCATCTCCGGGACTAGCGGCTACGAGCAGTACTTC
17	NA	TRBJ2-1	TRBD2	TRBV27	CASSPTPTSGRLNEQFF	TGTGCCAGCAGCCCCACCCCTACTAGCGGGAGGTTAAATGAGCAGTTCTTC
14	few	TRBJ1-2	TRBD1	TRBV9	CASSVGGTGYGYTF	TGTGCCAGCAGCGTTGGTGGGACAGGGTATGGCTACACCTTC
16	NA	TRBJ2-5	TRBD1	TRBV29-1	CSVEEQGALGEETQYF	TGCAGCGTTGAAGAGCAGGGGGCTCTGGGAGAAGAGACCCAGTACTTC
15	NA	TRBJ1-2	NA	TRBV4-1	CASSQGPGVSGGYTF	TGCGCCAGCAGCCAAGGCCCAGGGGTGTCGGGCGGCTACACCTTC
14	NA	TRBJ2-3	NA	TRBV7-7	CASSSGGDTDTQYF	TGTGCTAGCAGCTCAGGAGGCGACACAGATACGCAGTATTTT
12	NA	TRBJ1-2	TRBD1	TRBV30	CAWSTGGDGYTF	TGTGCCTGGAGCACAGGGGGTGACGGCTACACCTTC
14	once	TRBJ2-5	TRBD2	TRBV15	CATSIRGGRETQYF	TGTGCCACCAGCATCCGGGGGGGCCGCGAGACCCAGTACTTC
15	NA	TRBJ2-5	NA	TRBV6-5	CASSYSRGQWETQYF	TGTGCCAGCAGTTACAGCCGGGGACAATGGGAGACCCAGTACTTC
14	NA	TRBJ2-1	NA	TRBV6-1	CASSVWSGENEQFF	TGTGCCAGCAGTGTCTGGTCGGGGGAGAATGAGCAGTTCTTC
17	once	TRBJ1-5	NA	TRBV15	CATSSFGGEFSNQPQHF	TGTGCCACCAGCAGTTTCGGGGGGGAGTTTAGCAATCAGCCCCAGCATTTT
16	NA	TRBJ1-5	NA	TRBV28	CASSWARGRGNQPQHF	TGTGCCAGCAGTTGGGCCCGGGGAAGGGGGAATCAGCCCCAGCATTTT
13	NA	TRBJ1-5	NA	TRBV18	CASSQSQSEPQHF	TGTGCCAGCTCACAGTCTCAATCAGAGCCCCAGCATTTT
14	NA	TRBJ2-5	NA	TRBV19	CASSMTSRRETQYF	TGTGCCAGTAGTATGACTAGTAGGCGAGAGACCCAGTACTTC